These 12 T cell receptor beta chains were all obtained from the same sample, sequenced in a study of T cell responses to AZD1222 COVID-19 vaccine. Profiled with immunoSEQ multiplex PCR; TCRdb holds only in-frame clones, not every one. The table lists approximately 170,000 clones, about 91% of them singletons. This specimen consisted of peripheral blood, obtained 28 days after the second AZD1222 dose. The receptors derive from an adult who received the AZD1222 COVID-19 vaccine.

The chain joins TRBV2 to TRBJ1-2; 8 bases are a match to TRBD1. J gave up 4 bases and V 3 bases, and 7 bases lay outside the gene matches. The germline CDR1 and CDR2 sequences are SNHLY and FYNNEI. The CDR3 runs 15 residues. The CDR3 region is CASSEGRGPLYGYTF. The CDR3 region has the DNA TGTGCCAGCAGTGAGGGCAGGGGGCCCCTCTATGGCTACACCTTC.

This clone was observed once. CDR3 residues: CASSRGSGEELFF. In DNA, the CDR3 is TGTGCCAGCTCACGCGGATCAGGAGAAGAACTGTTTTTT. The chain carries TRBV18 and TRBJ1-4; no clear D gene. The length of the CDR3 is 13 residues. In germline, CDR1 is KGHSH, CDR2 LQKENI. V was clipped by 4 bases and J by 12 bases, with 15 bases between them.

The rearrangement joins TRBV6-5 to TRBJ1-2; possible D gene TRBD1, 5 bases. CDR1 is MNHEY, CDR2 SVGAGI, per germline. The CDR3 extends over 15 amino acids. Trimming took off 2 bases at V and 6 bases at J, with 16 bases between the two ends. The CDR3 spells CASSYGGRGLHGYTF. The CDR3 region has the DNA TGTGCCAGCAGTTACGGGGGTAGGGGACTCCATGGCTACACCTTC.

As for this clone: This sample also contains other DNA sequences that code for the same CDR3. The CDR3 reads CASSPGQNTEAFF. DNA for the CDR3: TGTGCCAGCAGTCCGGGACAGAACACTGAAGCTTTCTTT. The chain carries TRBV12-3 or TRBV12-4 and TRBJ1-1; possibly TRBD1 for D (6 bases). The ends were cut back, 5 bases at V and 1 base at J, with 8 bases in the middle. CDR3 length: 13 residues.

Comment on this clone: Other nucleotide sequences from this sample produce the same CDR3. The CDR3 DNA reads as TGTGCCAGCAGCTTAGCGGAGGGGACTGAAGCTTTCTTT. Translation gives CASSLAEGTEAFF. This sequence joins TRBV7-9 and TRBJ1-1; perhaps TRBD1 as D (5 bases). The CDR3 is 13 amino acids. V was trimmed by 0 bases and J by 5 bases, leaving 7 bases between them. Germline values: CDR1 SEHNR, CDR2 FQNEAQ (reference sequence).

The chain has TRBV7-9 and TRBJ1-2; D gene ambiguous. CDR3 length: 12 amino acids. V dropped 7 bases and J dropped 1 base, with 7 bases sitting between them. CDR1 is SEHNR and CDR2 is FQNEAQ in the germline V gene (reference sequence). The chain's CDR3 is CASNTVNYGYTF. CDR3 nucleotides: TGTGCCAGCAACACAGTTAACTATGGCTACACCTTC.

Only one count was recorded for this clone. CDR3 protein: CASSGGTGGGNSPLHF. The DNA for the CDR3 is TGCGCCAGCAGCGGCGGGACAGGGGGCGGCAATTCACCCCTCCACTTT. This chain links TRBV5-1 with TRBJ1-6; 12 bases line up with TRBD1. Germline V CDR1 and CDR2: SGHRS, YFSETQ. This CDR3 region has 16 residues. With 4 bases clipped from V and 7 bases from J, the junction kept 6 bases outside the gene matches.

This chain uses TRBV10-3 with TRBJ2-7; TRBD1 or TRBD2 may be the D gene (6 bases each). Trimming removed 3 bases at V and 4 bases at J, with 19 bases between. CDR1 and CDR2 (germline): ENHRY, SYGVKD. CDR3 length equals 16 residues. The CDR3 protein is CAISDPGAAGKYEQYF. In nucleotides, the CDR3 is TGTGCCATCAGTGACCCGGGGGCGGCAGGGAAGTACGAGCAGTACTTC.

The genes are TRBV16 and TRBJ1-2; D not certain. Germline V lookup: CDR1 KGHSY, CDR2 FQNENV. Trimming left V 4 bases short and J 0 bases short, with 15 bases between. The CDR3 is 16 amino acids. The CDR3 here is CASSPKDPEANYGYTF. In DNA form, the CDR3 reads TGTGCCAGCAGCCCAAAGGACCCCGAGGCTAACTATGGCTACACCTTC.

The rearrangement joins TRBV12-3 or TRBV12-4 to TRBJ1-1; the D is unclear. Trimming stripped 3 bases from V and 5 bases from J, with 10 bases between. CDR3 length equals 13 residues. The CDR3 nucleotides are TGTGCCAGCAGTTTTGGGGTGGGAACTGAAGCTTTCTTT. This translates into CASSFGVGTEAFF.

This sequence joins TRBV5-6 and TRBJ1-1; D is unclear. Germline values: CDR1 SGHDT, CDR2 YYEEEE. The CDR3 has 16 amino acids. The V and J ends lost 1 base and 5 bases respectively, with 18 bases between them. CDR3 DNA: TGTGCCAGCAGCTTGAGGCTGAGTAGGATGGGGACTGAAGCTTTCTTT. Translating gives CASSLRLSRMGTEAFF. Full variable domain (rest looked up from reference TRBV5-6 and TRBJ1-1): DAGVTQSPTHLIKTRGQQVTLRCSPKSGHDTVSWYQQALGQGPQFIFQYYEEEERQRGNFPDRFSGHQFPNYSSELNVNALLLGDSALYLCASSLRLSRMGTEAFFGQGTRLTVV.

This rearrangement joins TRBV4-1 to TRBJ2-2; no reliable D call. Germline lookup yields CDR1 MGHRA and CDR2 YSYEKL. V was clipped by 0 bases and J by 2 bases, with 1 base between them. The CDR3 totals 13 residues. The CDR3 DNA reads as TGCGCCAGCAGCCAAGATAACACCGGGGAGCTGTTTTTT. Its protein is CASSQDNTGELFF.